The clone carrying this TCR beta chain was seen ten or more times. This sample is part of a study of T cells in Graves' hyperthyroidism and ophthalmopathy. Study-wide context: The authors collected peripheral blood at initial diagnosis, before any treatment.

Germline CDR1 SGHAT, CDR2 FQNNGV. Losses at the gene ends were 4 bases for V and 9 bases for J; bases not matched to a gene: 6. CDR3 length: 14 amino acids. It was RNA transcripts that yielded the amplified TCR beta CDR3 regions. The study used the HTBI primer set for a first-round RT-PCR of the TCR CDR3. TCRdb called the multiplex PCR reads again in MiXCR, with one record for every CDR3 protein. The table lists approximately 370,000 distinct CDR3 sequences, 17% of them singletons. Cells are PBMCs isolated from 10 ml of fresh blood. The sample was blood. This clonotype was sampled from a woman in her 30s with Graves' hyperthyroidism that later progressed to Graves' ophthalmopathy. V and J are TRBV11-2 and TRBJ1-6; 7 bases match TRBD1. For the CDR3, the DNA is TGTGCCAGCAGCTCGACAGGGAGCAGTTCACCCCTCCACTTT. This encodes CASSSTGSSSPLHF.